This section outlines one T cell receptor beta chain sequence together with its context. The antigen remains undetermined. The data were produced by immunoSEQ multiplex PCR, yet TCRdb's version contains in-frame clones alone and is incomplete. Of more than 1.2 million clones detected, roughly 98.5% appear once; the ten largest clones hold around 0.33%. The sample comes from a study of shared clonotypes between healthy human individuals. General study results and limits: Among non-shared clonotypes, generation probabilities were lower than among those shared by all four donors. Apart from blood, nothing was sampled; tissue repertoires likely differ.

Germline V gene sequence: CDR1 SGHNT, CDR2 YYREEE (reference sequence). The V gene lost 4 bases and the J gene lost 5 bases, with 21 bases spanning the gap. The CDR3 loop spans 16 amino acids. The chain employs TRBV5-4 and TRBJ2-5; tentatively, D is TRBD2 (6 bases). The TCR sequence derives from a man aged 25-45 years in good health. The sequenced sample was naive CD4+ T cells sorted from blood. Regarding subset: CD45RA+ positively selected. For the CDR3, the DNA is TGTGCCAGCAGCGCCCGAAAGGAACTAGCCGGGGAGACCCAGTACTTC. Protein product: CASSARKELAGETQYF. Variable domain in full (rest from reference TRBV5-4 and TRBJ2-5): ETGVTQSPTHLIKTRGQQVTLRCSSQSGHNTVSWYQQALGQGPQFIFQYYREEENGRGNFPPRFSGLQFPNYSSELNVNALELDDSALYLCASSARKELAGETQYFGPGTRLLVL.